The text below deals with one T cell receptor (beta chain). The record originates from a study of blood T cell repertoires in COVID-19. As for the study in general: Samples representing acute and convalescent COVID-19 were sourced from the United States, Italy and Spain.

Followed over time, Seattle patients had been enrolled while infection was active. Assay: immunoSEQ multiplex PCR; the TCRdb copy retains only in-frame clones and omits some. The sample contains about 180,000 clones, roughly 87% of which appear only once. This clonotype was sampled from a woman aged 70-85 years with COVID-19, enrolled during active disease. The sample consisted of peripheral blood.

CDR3 residues: CSVEESSYEQYF. CDR3 nucleotides: TGCAGCGTTGAAGAGAGCTCCTACGAGCAGTACTTC. The chain carries TRBV29-1 and TRBJ2-7; D ambiguous. The CDR3 length is 12 residues. Germline V CDR1 and CDR2: SQVTM, ANQGSEA. Trimming shortened V by 0 bases and J by 0 bases, and 3 bases separated the two germline ends.